This record looks at one T cell receptor (beta chain) sequence and its context. Its antigen remains unknown. Regarding time point: after dendritic cell vaccination, including at tumor progression/relapse. Isocitrate dehydrogenase mutation was absent in all glioblastoma patients. Before vaccination, two weeks after the third vaccination, and at progression, PBMC were collected. The data are from a study of glioma-infiltrating T cells after dendritic cell vaccination. Findings of the study overall: Survival was not directly related to TCR clonality in these patients.

The CDR3 contains 14 residues. Germline loops: CDR1 SGHRS, CDR2 YFSETQ. Trimming cost V 1 base and J 0 bases; bases outside gene matches: 0. Up to 2 ug genomic DNA was used for TCRB CDR3 amplification. Sequencing was performed with immunoSEQ multiplex PCR; in TCRdb, only in-frame clones are kept and a portion is missing. The repertoire has roughly 88,000 clones, roughly 77% of them found once; the top ten carry approximately 2%. The sequences come from blood, collected after dendritic cell vaccination. The chain uses TRBV5-1 and TRBJ2-7; 8 bases agree with TRBD2. The receptor was derived from a human donor with glioblastoma. CDR3 nucleotide sequence: TGCGCCAGCAGCTTGACTAGCGGCTCCTACGAGCAGTACGTC. This codes for CASSLTSGSYEQYV.